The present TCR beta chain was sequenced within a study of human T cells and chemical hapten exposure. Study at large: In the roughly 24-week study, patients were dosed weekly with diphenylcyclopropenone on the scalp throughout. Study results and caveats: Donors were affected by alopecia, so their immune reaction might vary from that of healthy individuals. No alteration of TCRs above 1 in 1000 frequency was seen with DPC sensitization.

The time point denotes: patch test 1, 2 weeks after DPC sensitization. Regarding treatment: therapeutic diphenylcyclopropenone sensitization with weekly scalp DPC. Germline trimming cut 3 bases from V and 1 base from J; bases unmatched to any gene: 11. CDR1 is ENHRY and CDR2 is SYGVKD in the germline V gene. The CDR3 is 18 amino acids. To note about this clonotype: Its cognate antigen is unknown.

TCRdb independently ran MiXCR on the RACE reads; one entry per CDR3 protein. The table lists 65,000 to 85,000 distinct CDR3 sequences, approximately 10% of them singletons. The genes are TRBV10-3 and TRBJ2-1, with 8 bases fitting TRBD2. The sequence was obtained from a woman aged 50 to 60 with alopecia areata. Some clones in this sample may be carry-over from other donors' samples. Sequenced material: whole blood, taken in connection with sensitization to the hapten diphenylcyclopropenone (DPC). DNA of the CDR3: TGTGCCATCAGTGAAAGGGGTAGCGGGGCTAAATCCTACAATGAGCAGTTCTTC. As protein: CAISERGSGAKSYNEQFF.